The 16 T cell receptor beta chains below were found in one sample sequenced in a study of shared clonotypes between healthy human individuals. Using immunoSEQ multiplex PCR, the repertoire was profiled, and TCRdb retains in-frame clones only, with some absent. The table has 980,000 or so clones, around 80% seen once. The specimen sequenced was memory CD4+ T cells sorted from blood. Subset meaning: CD45RA-negative fraction. The receptors derive from a man aged 18 to 29 in good health.

This chain links TRBV7-2 with TRBJ2-3; a weak D match, TRBD2 (5 bases). Germline V gives CDR1 SGHTA, CDR2 FQGNSA. This CDR3 region has 12 residues. V dropped 4 bases and J dropped 6 bases, with 8 bases sitting between them. The CDR3 spells CASSSRADTQYF. CDR3 bases: TGTGCCAGCAGCTCGAGGGCCGATACGCAGTATTTT. Based on the CDR3 plus reference TRBV7-2 and TRBJ2-3, the full variable domain is GAGVSQSPSNKVTEKGKDVELRCDPISGHTALYWYRQSLGQGLEFLIYFQGNSAPDKSGLPSDRFSAERTGGSVSTLTIQRTQQEDSAVYLCASSSRADTQYFGPGTRLTVL.

A remark on this clone: One junction end disagrees with the germline gene, perhaps due to a read error. This chain links TRBV18 with TRBJ1-2; TRBD1 agrees at 8 bases. Germline CDR1 KGHSH, CDR2 LQKENI. The CDR3 loop spans 13 amino acids. CDR3 nucleotides: TGTGCCAGCTCACCATCCGGGGGACAGGTTTTCGCCTTC. This translates into CASSPSGGQVFAF.

This rearrangement joins TRBV6-5 to TRBJ1-6; D gene uncertain. Looked up from germline, CDR1 is MNHEY and CDR2 is SVGAGI. CDR3 size: 15 residues. The germline V and J ends were trimmed by 7 bases and 7 bases, with 17 bases remaining between them. CDR3 DNA: TGTGCCAGCACGGCCCACGGGAATGGCAATTCACCCCTCCACTTT. Translated, it gives CASTAHGNGNSPLHF.

As regards this clone: Being one base from a much bigger clone, this may be a read error. The rearrangement links TRBV5-6 to TRBJ1-5; possible D gene TRBD1, 6 bases. The CDR3 is made up of 13 amino acids. Trimming removed 3 bases at V and 4 bases at J, with 8 bases between. The germline V gene has CDR1 SGHDT and CDR2 YYEEEE. This CDR3 is CASSSTGNQPQHF. The DNA of the CDR3 is TGTGCCAGCAGCTCAACAGGGAATCAGCCCCAGCATTTT.

The chain uses TRBV10-3 and TRBJ2-7; possible D gene TRBD1, 6 bases. This CDR3 spans 13 amino acids. V was clipped by 6 bases and J by 2 bases, with 11 bases between them. Germline V gene lookup returns CDR1 ENHRY and CDR2 SYGVKD. CDR3 residues: CAISEGQTYEQYF. CDR3 DNA sequence: TGTGCCATCAGCGAAGGACAGACCTACGAGCAGTACTTC.

The chain combines TRBV5-1 with TRBJ1-4, with a possible D match to TRBD1 (5 bases). Trimming pared 4 bases from V and 5 bases from J, leaving 15 bases between. Germline V gene sequence: CDR1 SGHRS, CDR2 YFSETQ. The CDR3 has 15 residues. The CDR3 sequence: CASSPSGRENEKLFF. CDR3 DNA sequence: TGCGCCAGCAGCCCCTCGGGACGAGAGAATGAAAAACTGTTTTTT.

This chain joins TRBV7-6 and TRBJ2-2; D ambiguous. CDR1 SGHVS and CDR2 FNYEAQ come from the germline V gene. V lost 5 bases, J lost 5 bases, and 15 bases lay in between. The CDR3 is 15 residues long. CDR3 DNA sequence: TGTGCCAGCAGCCCGGCCCCGAGACGAACCGGGGAGCTGTTTTTT. Its translation: CASSPAPRRTGELFF.

The V and J genes are TRBV5-6 and TRBJ1-2; D gene unclear. Germline V lookup: CDR1 SGHDT, CDR2 YYEEEE. Trimming cost V 2 bases and J 3 bases, with 14 bases left between them. The CDR3 consists of 15 residues. CDR3 sequence reads: CASSFRAGTHYGYTF. The DNA for the CDR3 is TGTGCCAGCAGCTTTCGGGCTGGCACCCACTATGGCTACACCTTC. The variable domain in full, completed from reference TRBV5-6 and TRBJ1-2, reads DAGVTQSPTHLIKTRGQQVTLRCSPKSGHDTVSWYQQALGQGPQFIFQYYEEEERQRGNFPDRFSGHQFPNYSSELNVNALLLGDSALYLCASSFRAGTHYGYTFGSGTRLTVV.

The sample holds one count of this clone. This chain uses TRBV7-9 with TRBJ1-1, with 8 nucleotides matching TRBD1. V lost 1 base to trimming and J lost 7 bases; unmatched junction nucleotides: 5. The CDR3 has 14 residues. Per the germline V gene, CDR1 is SEHNR and CDR2 is FQNEAQ (reference sequence). The DNA of the CDR3 is TGTGCCAGCAGCTTAGGCAGGGGGCGAGTTGAAGCTTTCTTT. It yields the protein CASSLGRGRVEAFF.

This chain links TRBV11-2 with TRBJ2-3; 9 bases agree with TRBD2. The ends lost 5 bases at V and 2 bases at J; junction bases unmatched: 14. Germline assignment: CDR1 SGHAT and CDR2 FQNNGV. CDR3 length: 18 residues. The CDR3 protein is CASSPWGVAGAITDTQYF. CDR3 nucleotides: TGTGCCAGCAGCCCCTGGGGGGTAGCGGGGGCGATCACAGATACGCAGTATTTT.

The chain carries TRBV10-3 and TRBJ1-1; 10 nucleotides line up with TRBD1. CDR3 length: 14 amino acids. The V and J ends lost 8 bases and 10 bases, in that order; junction bases with no gene match: 13. CDR1 and CDR2 (germline): ENHRY, SYGVKD. CDR3 amino acids: CAIGDWGGQGRAFF. The CDR3 DNA follows: TGTGCCATCGGCGATTGGGGGGGACAGGGGAGAGCTTTCTTT.

The table lists this clone with a few counts. This rearrangement joins TRBV27 to TRBJ1-1; D unclear. The germline gives CDR1 MNHEY, CDR2 SMNVEV (reference sequence). V was clipped by 7 bases and J by 0 bases, with 9 bases between them. The CDR3 contains 13 residues. In nucleotides, the CDR3 is TGTGCCAGCACCCGGGCGTTGAACACTGAAGCTTTCTTT. It yields the protein CASTRALNTEAFF.

The chain has TRBV21-1 and TRBJ2-7; the D call of TRBD1 is as the table states it, not checked on the DNA. TRBV21-1 is given as a pseudogene. This CDR3 has 15 residues. DNA for the CDR3: TGTGCCAGCAGCTACTGCAGGCACTTCTCCTACGAGCAGTACTTC. This translates into CASSYCRHFSYEQYF.

The chain employs TRBV19 and TRBJ2-2; D unclear. The length of the CDR3 is 18 residues. V shed 6 bases and J shed 6 bases, with 26 bases lying between them. Germline values: CDR1 LNHDA, CDR2 SQIVND (reference sequence). The CDR3 protein is CASSPTRTALTTSGELFF. DNA for the CDR3: TGTGCCAGTAGCCCAACCCGGACCGCCTTAACCACGTCCGGGGAGCTGTTTTTT.

This chain links TRBV5-1 with TRBJ2-1, with TRBD2 identical over 12 bases. CDR1 is SGHRS and CDR2 is YFSETQ in the germline V gene. Trimming at V came to 5 bases and at J to 4 bases, leaving 4 bases not matched to a gene. The CDR3 length is 15 residues. CDR3 residues: CASRTSGGPYNEQFF. In DNA form, the CDR3 reads TGCGCCAGCAGGACTAGCGGGGGACCTTACAATGAGCAGTTCTTC.

The table lists this clone with many counts. For the CDR3, the DNA is TGTGCCAGCAGTTTCCACCGGGACGGAAATTCACCCCTCCACTTT. Translated, it gives CASSFHRDGNSPLHF. The rearrangement joins TRBV28 to TRBJ1-6, with D possibly matching TRBD1 (5 bases). Trimming removed 3 bases from V and 7 bases from J, with 13 bases in between. The germline V gene encodes CDR1 MDHEN and CDR2 SYDVKM. The CDR3 has 15 amino acids.